This TCR beta chain was sequenced in a study of radiotherapy plus CTLA-4 blockade in lung cancer (dated by TCRdb to 2016 to 2019). General notes on the study: Objective responses occurred in roughly 20% of enrolled patients, and 31% achieved disease control. What the authors observed across the whole study: After treatment with radiotherapy and ipilimumab, TCR clones that originated in tumors expanded in peripheral blood. The strongest predictors of response were reported to be early dynamic shifts in blood T cell clones along with a rise in serum interferon-beta following radiation.

The germline V gene gives CDR1 as SGHAT and CDR2 as FQNNGV. Including cysteine and phenylalanine, the CDR3 has 14 amino acids. Of the read, only the CDR3 DNA is kept; its 42 bases are in frame from base 1. V loses 1 base, J loses 4 bases, and the germline ends lie 11 bases apart. In this study, focal radiation therapy paired with CTLA-4 blockade (ipilimumab) was tested in patients who had chemo-refractory metastatic non-small-cell lung cancer. The method was the immunoSEQ multiplex PCR assay. Held by TCRdb, this immuneACCESS table contains in-frame sequences only and omits some clones. Under half of the omission traces to an unresolved V gene where checked; the cause of the rest is unknown. The sample table holds around 22,000 clones, of which about two thirds were seen once. The ten largest make up approximately 3.3% of the sample. As for this clone: The antigen it recognizes is unknown. There are no base qualities to consult, and no much larger clone falls within one base.

The sample was peripheral blood, taken from a patient treated with radiotherapy plus ipilimumab. The chain links TRBV11-2 with TRBJ2-7; TRBD2 is perhaps the D gene, given 6 matching bases. The TCR comes from a human donor with non-small cell lung cancer whose response to radiotherapy plus ipilimumab could not be evaluated. The DNA sequence reads TGTGCCAGCAGCTTAGGCGGGAACTTTTACGAGCAGTACTTC. It encodes CASSLGGNFYEQYF.